This paragraph covers one T cell receptor beta chain sequence. Trimming removed 2 bases at V and 9 bases at J, with 14 bases between. The CDR3 consists of 15 residues. Germline V lookup: CDR1 KGHSH, CDR2 LQKENI. The record originates from a study of blood T cell repertoires in COVID-19. Study-wide context: The United States, Italy and Spain provided the acute and convalescent COVID-19 samples. The analysed material was cDNA or gDNA that came from T cells, B-cell-depleted T cells, or PBMCs.

In the authors' workflow: Cell counts per sample came from amplifying reference gene primers. This table comes from immunoSEQ multiplex PCR, and its TCRdb copy is limited to in-frame clones, with some not included. V, J and clone size are those of that table, while D and trimming were read from the DNA. The sample contains hundreds of thousands of clones, 65% to 90% of which appear only once. This rearrangement joins TRBV18 to TRBJ1-6; no clear D. Input material: peripheral blood. The clonotype was recovered from a man aged 50-60 years with COVID-19, enrolled during active disease. CDR3 in amino acids: CASSPEDGGFSPLHF. In DNA, the CDR3 is TGTGCCAGCTCACCAGAGGATGGAGGGTTTTCACCCCTCCACTTT.